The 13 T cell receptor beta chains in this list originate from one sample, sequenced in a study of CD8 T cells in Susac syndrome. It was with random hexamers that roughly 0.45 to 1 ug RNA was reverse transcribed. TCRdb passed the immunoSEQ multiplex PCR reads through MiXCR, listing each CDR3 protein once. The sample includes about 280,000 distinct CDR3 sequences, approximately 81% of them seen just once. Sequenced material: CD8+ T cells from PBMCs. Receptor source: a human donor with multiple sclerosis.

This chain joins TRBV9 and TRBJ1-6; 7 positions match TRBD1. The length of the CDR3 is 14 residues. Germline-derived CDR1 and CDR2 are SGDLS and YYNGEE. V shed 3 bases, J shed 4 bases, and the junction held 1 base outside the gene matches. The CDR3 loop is CASSAGQYNSPLHF. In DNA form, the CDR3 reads TGTGCCAGCAGCGCGGGACAGTATAATTCACCCCTCCACTTT.

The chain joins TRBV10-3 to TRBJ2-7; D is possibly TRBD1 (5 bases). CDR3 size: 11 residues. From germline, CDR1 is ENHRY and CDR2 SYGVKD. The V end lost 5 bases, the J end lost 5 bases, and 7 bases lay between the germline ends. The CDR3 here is CAISPDNEQYF. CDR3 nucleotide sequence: TGTGCCATCAGTCCGGACAACGAGCAGTACTTC.

The CDR3: CASSEDRAHNEQFF. CDR3 coding DNA: TGTGCCAGCAGTGAAGACCGGGCCCACAATGAGCAGTTCTTC. The chain employs TRBV6-1 and TRBJ2-1; D is unclear. Trimming pared 1 base from V and 5 bases from J, leaving 9 bases between. The CDR3 totals 14 residues. Germline lookup yields CDR1 MNHNS and CDR2 SASEGT.

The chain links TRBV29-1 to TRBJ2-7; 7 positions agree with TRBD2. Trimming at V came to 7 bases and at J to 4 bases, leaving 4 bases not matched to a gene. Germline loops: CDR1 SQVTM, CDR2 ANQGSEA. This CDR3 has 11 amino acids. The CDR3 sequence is CSAAGIYEQYF. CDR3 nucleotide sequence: TGCAGCGCAGCGGGGATTTACGAGCAGTACTTC.

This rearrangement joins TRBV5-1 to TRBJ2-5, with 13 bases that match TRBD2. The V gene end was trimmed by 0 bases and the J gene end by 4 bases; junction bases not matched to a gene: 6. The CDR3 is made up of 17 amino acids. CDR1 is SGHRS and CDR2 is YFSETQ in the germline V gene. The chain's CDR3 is CASSLGLAGGGRETQYF. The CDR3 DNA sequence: TGCGCCAGCAGCTTGGGACTAGCGGGAGGTGGTCGAGAGACCCAGTACTTC.

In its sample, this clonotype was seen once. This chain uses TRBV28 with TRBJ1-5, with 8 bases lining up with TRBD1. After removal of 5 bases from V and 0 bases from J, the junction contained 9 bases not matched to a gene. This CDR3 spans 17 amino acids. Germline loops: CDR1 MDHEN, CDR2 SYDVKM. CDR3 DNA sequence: TGTGCCAGCAGTCAGGACAGGGACCTCAATAGCAATCAGCCCCAGCATTTT. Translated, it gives CASSQDRDLNSNQPQHF.

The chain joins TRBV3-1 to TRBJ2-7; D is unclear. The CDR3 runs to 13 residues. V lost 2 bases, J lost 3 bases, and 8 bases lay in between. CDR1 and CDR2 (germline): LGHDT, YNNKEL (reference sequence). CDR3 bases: TGTGCCAGCAGCCAAAACAGCCGCTACGAGCAGTACTTC. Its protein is CASSQNSRYEQYF.

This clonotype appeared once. Here the CDR3 reads CASSMRPGQPQHF. CDR3 coding DNA: TGTGCCAGTAGTATGCGGCCGGGGCAGCCCCAGCATTTT. This chain links TRBV19 with TRBJ1-5; D is unresolved. The V gene lost 3 bases and the J gene lost 7 bases, with 10 bases spanning the gap. The CDR3 totals 13 residues. Per the germline V gene, CDR1 is LNHDA and CDR2 is SQIVND (reference sequence).

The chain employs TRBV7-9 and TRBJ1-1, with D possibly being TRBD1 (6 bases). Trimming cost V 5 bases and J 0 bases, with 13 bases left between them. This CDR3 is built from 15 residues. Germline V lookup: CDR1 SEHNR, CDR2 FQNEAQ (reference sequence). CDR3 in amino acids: CASSPWGALNTEAFF. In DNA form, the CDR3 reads TGTGCCAGCAGCCCGTGGGGGGCGTTGAACACTGAAGCTTTCTTT.

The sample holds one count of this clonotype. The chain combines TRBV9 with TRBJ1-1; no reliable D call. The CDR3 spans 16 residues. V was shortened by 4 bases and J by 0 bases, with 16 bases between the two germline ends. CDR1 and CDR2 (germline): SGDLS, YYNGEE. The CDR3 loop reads CASSPTGSGMNTEAFF. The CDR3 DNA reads TGTGCCAGCAGCCCGACGGGGAGTGGAATGAACACTGAAGCTTTCTTT.

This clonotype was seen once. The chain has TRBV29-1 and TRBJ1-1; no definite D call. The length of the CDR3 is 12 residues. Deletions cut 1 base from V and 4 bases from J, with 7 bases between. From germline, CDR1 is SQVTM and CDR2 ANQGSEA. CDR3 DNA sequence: TGCAGCGTTGAAGCCGCGTCCACTGAAGCTTTCTTT. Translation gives CSVEAASTEAFF.

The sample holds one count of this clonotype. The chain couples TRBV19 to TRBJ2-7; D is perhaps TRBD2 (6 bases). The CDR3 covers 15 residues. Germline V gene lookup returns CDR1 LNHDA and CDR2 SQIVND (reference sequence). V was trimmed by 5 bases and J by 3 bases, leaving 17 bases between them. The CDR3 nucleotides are TGTGCCAGTAGTTTAAAGGGGTCGGGGGTCTACGAGCAGTACTTC. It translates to CASSLKGSGVYEQYF.

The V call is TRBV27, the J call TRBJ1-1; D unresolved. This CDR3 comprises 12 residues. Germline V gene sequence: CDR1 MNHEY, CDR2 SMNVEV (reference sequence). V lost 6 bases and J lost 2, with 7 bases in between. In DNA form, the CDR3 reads TGTGCCAGCAGCAAGAGTAACACTGAAGCTTTCTTT. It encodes CASSKSNTEAFF.